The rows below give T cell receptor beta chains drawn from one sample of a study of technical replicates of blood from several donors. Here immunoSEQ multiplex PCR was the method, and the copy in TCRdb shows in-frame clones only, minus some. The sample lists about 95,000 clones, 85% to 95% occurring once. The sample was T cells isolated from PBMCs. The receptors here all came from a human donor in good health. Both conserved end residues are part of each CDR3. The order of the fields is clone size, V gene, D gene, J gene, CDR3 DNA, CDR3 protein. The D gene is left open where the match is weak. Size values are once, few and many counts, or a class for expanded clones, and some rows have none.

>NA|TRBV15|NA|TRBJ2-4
TGTGCCACCAGCGGCTATAGCGGAGGGTGGGGAAACATTCAGTACTTC
CATSGYSGGWGNIQYF
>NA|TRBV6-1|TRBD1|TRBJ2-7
TGTGCCAGCGAGACAGGGGACGAGCAGTACTTC
CASETGDEQYF
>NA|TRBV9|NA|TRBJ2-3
TGTGCCAGCAGCCAAGCAGCTAGACCTGTAAGCGGCCATAGCACAGATACGCAGTATTTT
CASSQAARPVSGHSTDTQYF
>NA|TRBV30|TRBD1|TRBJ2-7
TGTGCCTGGAGTGCGGACAGGGAATACGAGCAGTACTTC
CAWSADREYEQYF
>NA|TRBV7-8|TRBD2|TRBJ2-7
TGTGCCAGCAGCTTATTGCTAGCGGGAGACGAGCAGTACTTC
CASSLLLAGDEQYF
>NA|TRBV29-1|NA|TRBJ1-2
TGCAGCGGCGGGGGGCAAAACTATGGCTACACCTTC
CSGGGQNYGYTF
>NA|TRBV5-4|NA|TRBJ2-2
TGTGCCAGCAGCTTGCGGGAGACCGGGGAGCTGTTTTTT
CASSLRETGELFF
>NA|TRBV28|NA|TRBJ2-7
TGTGCCAGCAGTAATAGCAGGGGATACGAGCAGTACTTC
CASSNSRGYEQYF
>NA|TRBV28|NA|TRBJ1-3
TGTGCCAGCAGTTCCTGGGGAGACGGAAACACCATATATTTT
CASSSWGDGNTIYF
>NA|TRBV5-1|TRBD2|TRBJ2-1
TGCGCCAGCAGCTCCACAGCGGGAGACAGTCGTAATGAGCAGTTCTTC
CASSSTAGDSRNEQFF
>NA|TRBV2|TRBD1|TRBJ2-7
TGTGCCAGCAGTCCTACCGGGACAGGGTTCGAGCAGTACTTC
CASSPTGTGFEQYF
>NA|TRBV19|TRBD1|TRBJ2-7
TGTGCCAGTAGTATTCAGGGGGCAGGTCGAGAGCAGTACTTC
CASSIQGAGREQYF
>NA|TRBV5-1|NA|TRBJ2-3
TGCGCCAGCAGCTTGGAGACTCCTAGCACAGATACGCAGTATTTT
CASSLETPSTDTQYF
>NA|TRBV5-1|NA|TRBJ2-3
TGCGCCAGCAGCTTGGGCAACTACGGCACAGATACGCAGTATTTT
CASSLGNYGTDTQYF
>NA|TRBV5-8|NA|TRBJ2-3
TGTGCCAGCAGGTCCACCCGGAGCACAGATACGCAGTATTTT
CASRSTRSTDTQYF
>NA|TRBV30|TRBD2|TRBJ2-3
TGTGCCTGGACTAGAGGAAGACTAGCCGCCGGGAGCACAGATACGCAGTATTTT
CAWTRGRLAAGSTDTQYF
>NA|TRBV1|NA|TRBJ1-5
TGCACCAGCAGCCAAGACAGGGGCAATCAGCCCCAGCATTTT
CTSSQDRGNQPQHF
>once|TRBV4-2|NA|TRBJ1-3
TGTGCCAGCAGCCAAGATCGGGGGAGAAACACCATATATTTT
CASSQDRGRNTIYF
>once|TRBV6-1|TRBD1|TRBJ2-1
TGTGCCAGCAGTCCTCTGACAGGGGATCTCAATGAGCAGTTCTTC
CASSPLTGDLNEQFF
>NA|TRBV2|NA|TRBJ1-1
TGTGCCAGCACACTGCTTATGAACACTGAAGCTTTCTTT
CASTLLMNTEAFF
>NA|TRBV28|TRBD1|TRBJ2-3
TGTGCCAGCAGTTTATCCGACAGGGGACAGAGTGCGCAGTATTTT
CASSLSDRGQSAQYF
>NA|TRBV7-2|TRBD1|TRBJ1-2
TGTGCCAGCAGCACAACCGGACAGGGGGTTTATGGCTACACCTTC
CASSTTGQGVYGYTF
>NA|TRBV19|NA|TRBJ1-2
TGTGCCAGTACGGACAGCCTCTATGGCTACACCTTC
CASTDSLYGYTF
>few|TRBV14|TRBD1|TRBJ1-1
TGTGCCAGCAGCCAAGAGTTGACAGGGTGGCCTTTCTTT
CASSQELTGWPFF
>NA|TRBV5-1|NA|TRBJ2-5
TGCGCCAGCAGCTTAGATTTACAAGCGATCCAAGAGACCCAGTACTTC
CASSLDLQAIQETQYF
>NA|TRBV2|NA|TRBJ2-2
TGTGCCAGCACCGGAGGGGAAAGCGCCGGGGAGCTGTTTTTT
CASTGGESAGELFF
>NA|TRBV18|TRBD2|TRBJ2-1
TGTGCCAGCTCACCGTCGGTTAGCGGGAGTAGGTACAATGAGCAGTTCTTC
CASSPSVSGSRYNEQFF
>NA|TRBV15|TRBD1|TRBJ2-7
TGTGCCACCAGCAGAGACCAGGGGGACTACGAGCAGTACTTC
CATSRDQGDYEQYF
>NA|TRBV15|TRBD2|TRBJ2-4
TGTGCCACCAGCTTCCGACTAGCGGGAGACATTCAGTACTTC
CATSFRLAGDIQYF
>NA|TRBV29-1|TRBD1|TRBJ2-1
TGCAGCGTTGAAGGTGACAGGGCCAGCAACAATGAGCAGTTCTTC
CSVEGDRASNNEQFF
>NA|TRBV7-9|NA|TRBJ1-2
TGTGCCAGCAGCTTAGAAGACAGGAATGGCTACACCTTC
CASSLEDRNGYTF
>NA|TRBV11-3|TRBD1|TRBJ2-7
TGTGCCAGCAGATATAACCCGGGACAGGGGGCTAACGAGCAGTACTTC
CASRYNPGQGANEQYF
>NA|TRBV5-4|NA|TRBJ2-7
TGTGCCAGCAGCTGGCTAGCTCTAGGAACCGGGAGCCGGGGACGGCCCTTCTTC
CASSWLALGTGSRGRPFF
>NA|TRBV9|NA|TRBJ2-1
TGTGCCAGCAGCGTAGTCCCAAAGAGCTCCTACAATGAGCAGTTCTTC
CASSVVPKSSYNEQFF
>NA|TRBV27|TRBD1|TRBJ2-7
TGTGCCAGCAGTTTGGGCAGGGGGACCTACGAGCAGTACTTC
CASSLGRGTYEQYF
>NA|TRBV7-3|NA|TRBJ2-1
TGTGCCAGCAGCAAACTAGCCTTATCCTACAATGAGCAGTTCTTC
CASSKLALSYNEQFF
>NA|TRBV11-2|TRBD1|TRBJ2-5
TGTGCCAGCAGCAGCAGGGGGCAGGAGACCCAGTACTTC
CASSSRGQETQYF
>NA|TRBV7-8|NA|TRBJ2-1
TGTGCCAGCAGCTTAGTAGAGCAGTTCTTC
CASSLVEQFF
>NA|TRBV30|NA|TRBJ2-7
TGTGCCTGGAGTGTGACTCGGATGGAGCAGTACTTC
CAWSVTRMEQYF
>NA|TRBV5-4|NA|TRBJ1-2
TGTGCCAGCAGCTTGGCCGTCGGGGGGGGGACATATGGCTACACCTTC
CASSLAVGGGTYGYTF
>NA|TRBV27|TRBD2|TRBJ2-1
TGTGCCAGCAGTTTAAGACTAGCGGGAGATTATGAGCAGTTCTTC
CASSLRLAGDYEQFF